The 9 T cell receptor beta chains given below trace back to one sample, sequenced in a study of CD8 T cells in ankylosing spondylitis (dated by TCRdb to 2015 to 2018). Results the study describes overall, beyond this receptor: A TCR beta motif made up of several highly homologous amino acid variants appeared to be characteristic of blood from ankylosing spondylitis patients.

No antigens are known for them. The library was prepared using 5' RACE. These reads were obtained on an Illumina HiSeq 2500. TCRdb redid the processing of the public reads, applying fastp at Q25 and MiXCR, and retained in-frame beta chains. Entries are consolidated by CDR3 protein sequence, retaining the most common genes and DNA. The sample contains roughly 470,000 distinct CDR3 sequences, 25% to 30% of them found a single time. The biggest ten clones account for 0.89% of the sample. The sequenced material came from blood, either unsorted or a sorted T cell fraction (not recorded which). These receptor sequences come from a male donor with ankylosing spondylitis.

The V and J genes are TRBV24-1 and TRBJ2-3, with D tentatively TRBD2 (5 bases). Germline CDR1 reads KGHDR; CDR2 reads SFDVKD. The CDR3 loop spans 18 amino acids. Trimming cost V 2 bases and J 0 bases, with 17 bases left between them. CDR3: CATSDSVWASISTDTQYF. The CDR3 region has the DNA TGTGCCACCAGTGATTCAGTTTGGGCTAGCATTAGCACAGATACGCAGTATTTT.

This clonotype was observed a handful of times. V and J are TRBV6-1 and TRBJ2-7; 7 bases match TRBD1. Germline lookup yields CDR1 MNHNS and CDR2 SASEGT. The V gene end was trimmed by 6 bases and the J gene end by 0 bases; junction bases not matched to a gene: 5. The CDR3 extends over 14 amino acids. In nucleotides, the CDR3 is TGTGCCAGCAGCCGGGACAGAAGCTCCTACGAGCAGTACGTC. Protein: CASSRDRSSYEQYV.

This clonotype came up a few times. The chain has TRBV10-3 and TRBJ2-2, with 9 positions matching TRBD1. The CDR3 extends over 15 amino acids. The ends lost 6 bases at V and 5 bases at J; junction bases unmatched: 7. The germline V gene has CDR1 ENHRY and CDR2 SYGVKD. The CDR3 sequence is CAISEGQGRTGELFF. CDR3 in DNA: TGTGCCATCAGCGAGGGACAGGGCCGGACCGGGGAGCTGTTTTTT.

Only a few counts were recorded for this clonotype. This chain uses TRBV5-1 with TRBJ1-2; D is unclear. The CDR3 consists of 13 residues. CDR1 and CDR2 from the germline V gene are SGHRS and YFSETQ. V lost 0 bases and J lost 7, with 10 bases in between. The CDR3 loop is CASSLDIGVGYTF. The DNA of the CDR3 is TGCGCCAGCAGCTTGGATATTGGGGTTGGCTACACCTTC.

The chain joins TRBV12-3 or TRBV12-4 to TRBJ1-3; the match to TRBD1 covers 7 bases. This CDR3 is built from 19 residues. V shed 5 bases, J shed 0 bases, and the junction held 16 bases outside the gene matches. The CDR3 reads CASSPTGTVLYSSGNTIYF. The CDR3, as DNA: TGTGCCAGCAGTCCAACCGGGACAGTCCTATATAGCTCTGGAAACACCATATATTTT.

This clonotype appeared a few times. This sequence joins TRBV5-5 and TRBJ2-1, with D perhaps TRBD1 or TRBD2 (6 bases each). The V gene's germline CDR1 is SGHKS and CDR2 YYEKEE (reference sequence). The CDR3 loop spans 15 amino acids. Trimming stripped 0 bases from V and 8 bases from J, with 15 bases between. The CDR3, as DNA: TGTGCCAGCAGCTTGGGACCCAAAAGGGGGGATGAGCAGTTCTTC. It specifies CASSLGPKRGDEQFF.

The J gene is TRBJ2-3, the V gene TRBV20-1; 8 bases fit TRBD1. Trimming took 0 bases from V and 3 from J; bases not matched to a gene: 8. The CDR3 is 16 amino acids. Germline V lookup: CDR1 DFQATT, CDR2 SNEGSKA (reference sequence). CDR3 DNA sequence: TGCAGTGCTAGAGATCCCAGGACAGGGAGGACAGATACGCAGTATTTT. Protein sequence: CSARDPRTGRTDTQYF.

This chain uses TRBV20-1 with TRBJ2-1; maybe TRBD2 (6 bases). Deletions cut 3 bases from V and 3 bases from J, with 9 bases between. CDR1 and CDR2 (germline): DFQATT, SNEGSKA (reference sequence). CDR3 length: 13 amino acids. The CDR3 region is CSARAGIYNEQFF. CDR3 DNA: TGCAGTGCTAGGGCGGGAATCTACAATGAGCAGTTCTTC.

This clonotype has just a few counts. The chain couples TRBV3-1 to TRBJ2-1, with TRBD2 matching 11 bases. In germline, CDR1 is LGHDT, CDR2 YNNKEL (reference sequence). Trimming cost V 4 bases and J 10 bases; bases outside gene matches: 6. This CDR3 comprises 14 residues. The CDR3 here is CASSLGLAAVEQFF. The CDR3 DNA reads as TGTGCCAGCAGCCTGGGACTAGCGGCCGTGGAGCAGTTCTTC.